These T cell receptor beta chains were read from a single sample in a study of metastatic and nonmetastatic thyroid tumors. Using MiXCR, TCRdb reanalyzed the PCR reads. The sample records approximately 22,000 clones, around 30% being singletons. Sequencing used blood. The source is a female donor with papillary thyroid cancer or a benign thyroid nodule (not recorded which). Some clones in this sample may be carry-over from other donors' samples. The CDR3 runs from the conserved cysteine through the conserved F or W. The order of the fields is J gene, D gene, V gene, clone size, CDR3 protein, CDR3 DNA. D genes are given only for firm matches. Clone size is given for some rows only: seen once, a few or many times, or a class if the clone is expanded.

>TRBJ1-4|NA|TRBV20-1|NA
CSARDLGTNPEKLFF
TGCAGTGCTAGAGATCTCGGGACGAACCCTGAAAAACTGTTTTTT
>TRBJ2-7|TRBD1|TRBV2|NA
CASIRTGTYEQYF
TGTGCCAGCATTAGGACAGGGACCTACGAGCAGTACTTC
>TRBJ2-2|NA|TRBV20-1|many
CSANRGPNGELFF
TGCAGTGCTAATCGGGGGCCTAACGGGGAGCTGTTTTTT
>TRBJ2-7|TRBD2|TRBV20-1|NA
CSASPSGRGTYEQYF
TGCAGTGCTAGTCCTAGCGGGAGGGGAACCTACGAGCAGTACTTC
>TRBJ2-1|TRBD2|TRBV4-1|many
CASSQDLGTSGSPYNEQFF
TGCGCCAGCAGCCAAGATCTCGGGACTAGCGGGAGTCCCTACAATGAGCAGTTCTTC
>TRBJ2-1|NA|TRBV11-1|NA
CASSGEASAMNEQFF
TGTGCCAGCAGCGGAGAAGCCTCGGCGATGAATGAGCAGTTCTTC
>TRBJ2-7|NA|TRBV5-1|NA
CASSPGTGEQYF
TGCGCCAGCAGCCCAGGGACGGGCGAGCAGTACTTC
>TRBJ2-3|NA|TRBV6-2/TRBV6-3|NA
CASSYSGIRTSTDTQYF
TGTGCCAGCAGTTACTCCGGTATAAGAACTAGCACAGATACGCAGTATTTT
>TRBJ1-3|NA|TRBV6-1|NA
CASRVQAWDGNTIYF
TGTGCCAGCAGAGTACAGGCCTGGGATGGAAACACCATATATTTT
>TRBJ1-1|NA|TRBV10-3|many
CAISFRGTPNTEAFF
TGTGCCATCAGTTTTCGAGGGACACCGAACACTGAAGCTTTCTTT
>TRBJ2-7|NA|TRBV2|medium-sized
CASSEWVQGVYEQYF
TGTGCCAGCAGTGAATGGGTACAGGGAGTCTACGAGCAGTACTTC
>TRBJ2-1|NA|TRBV20-1|NA
CSAEGLPNEQFF
TGCAGTGCCGAGGGGCTACCCAATGAGCAGTTCTTC
>TRBJ1-5|TRBD1|TRBV9|once
CASSSQGDNQPQHF
TGTGCCAGCAGCTCACAGGGGGACAATCAGCCCCAGCATTTT